These T cell receptor beta chains were read from a single sample in a study of early T cells in non-severe SARS-CoV-2 infection. TCRdb re-called the 5' RACE reads through MiXCR, storing one row per CDR3 protein. Among about 98,000 distinct CDR3 sequences, approximately 11% were seen once, and the ten largest hold roughly 5%. Input material: whole blood. Source of these receptors: an adult who was a healthcare worker with PCR-confirmed SARS-CoV-2 infection or an uninfected control (not recorded which). CDR3s include the opening cysteine and the closing phenylalanine or tryptophan. The D gene is left open where the match is weak. A clone size is listed for some rows: how often the clone was seen (once, few, many), or a class if it is expanded.

abundance,d_gene,v_gene,j_gene,CDR3aa,CDR3nt
few,NA,TRBV5-1,TRBJ2-7,CASSPGQHEQYF,TGCGCCAGCAGCCCGGGTCAGCACGAGCAGTACTTC
few,NA,TRBV3-1,TRBJ2-7,CASSQDSGSSYEQYF,TGTGCCAGCAGCCAAGACAGTGGGAGCTCCTACGAGCAGTACTTC
few,NA,TRBV5-1,TRBJ2-1,CASSLAGARNEQFF,TGCGCCAGCAGCTTGGCAGGGGCGCGAAATGAGCAGTTCTTC
few,NA,TRBV6-5,TRBJ1-1,CASSLTGIMNTEAFF,TGTGCCAGCAGTTTAACAGGGATCATGAACACTGAAGCTTTCTTT
many,NA,TRBV20-1,TRBJ2-3,CSAARGALGADTQYF,TGCAGTGCTGCAAGGGGGGCGCTAGGAGCAGATACGCAGTATTTT
many,NA,TRBV7-2,TRBJ2-2,CASSLDSSTGELFF,TGTGCCAGCAGCTTGGACAGCTCCACCGGGGAGCTGTTTTTT
many,TRBD2,TRBV19,TRBJ2-1,CASSRSGSYNEQFF,TGTGCCAGTAGTAGGAGCGGGAGCTACAATGAGCAGTTCTTC
NA,NA,TRBV3-1,TRBJ2-7,CATRQALTYEQYF,TGTGCCACTAGACAGGCACTAACCTACGAGCAGTACTTC
many,NA,TRBV11-2,TRBJ1-1,CASSLGANTEAFF,TGTGCCAGCAGCTTAGGGGCCAACACTGAAGCTTTCTTT
few,TRBD1,TRBV18,TRBJ1-2,CASSPQGGRRIANYGYTF,TGTGCCAGCTCACCACAAGGGGGCAGGCGCATAGCTAACTATGGCTACACCTTC
many,NA,TRBV9,TRBJ2-1,CASSAYPVPNEQFF,TGTGCCAGCAGCGCCTACCCGGTGCCGAATGAGCAGTTCTTC
many,NA,TRBV5-1,TRBJ1-1,CASSQVVNTEAFF,TGCGCCAGCAGCCAAGTTGTGAACACTGAAGCTTTCTTT
many,TRBD1,TRBV29-1,TRBJ2-7,CSVKLQGAFSSYEQYF,TGCAGCGTGAAATTACAGGGGGCTTTCAGCTCCTACGAGCAGTACTTC
few,TRBD1,TRBV18,TRBJ1-4,CASSPLGRQGEKLFF,TGTGCCAGCTCACCACTGGGACGACAGGGCGAAAAACTGTTTTTT
many,TRBD2,TRBV3-1,TRBJ2-2,CASRKRKVAGNTGELFF,TGTGCCAGCAGAAAAAGGAAGGTAGCGGGGAACACCGGGGAGCTGTTTTTT
few,NA,TRBV5-1,TRBJ2-7,CASSFMDSINEQYF,TGCGCCAGCAGCTTCATGGATAGTATTAACGAGCAGTACTTC
few,TRBD1,TRBV29-1,TRBJ2-5,CSGERYRGETQYF,TGCAGCGGCGAGCGATACAGGGGAGAGACCCAGTACTTC
NA,NA,TRBV7-6,TRBJ2-2,CASSYPRGAIKNTGELFF,TGTGCCAGCAGCTACCCGAGGGGGGCGATCAAGAACACCGGGGAGCTGTTTTTT
many,NA,TRBV19,TRBJ2-7,CASSIRGGPYEQYF,TGTGCCAGTAGTATCAGGGGAGGCCCCTACGAGCAGTACTTC
NA,NA,TRBV6-5,TRBJ1-3,CASTGNGNTIYF,TGTGCCAGCACAGGGAATGGAAACACCATATATTTT
many,NA,TRBV12-3/TRBV12-4,TRBJ2-7,CASTPGTGSYEQYF,TGTGCCAGCACCCCCGGGACTGGCTCCTACGAGCAGTACTTC
NA,NA,TRBV29-1,TRBJ1-1,CSVETAQNTEAFF,TGCAGCGTTGAAACGGCCCAGAACACTGAAGCTTTCTTT
many,TRBD2,TRBV24-1,TRBJ2-1,CATSDPSSGTKSESYNEQFF,TGTGCCACCAGTGATCCCTCTTCCGGGACTAAATCGGAATCCTACAATGAGCAGTTCTTC
NA,TRBD2,TRBV4-1,TRBJ2-1,CASSRLSGDRNEQFF,TGCGCCAGCAGCCGTCTTAGCGGGGATCGCAATGAGCAGTTCTTC